A single T cell receptor beta chain is shown here with its context. This table comes from immunoSEQ multiplex PCR, and its TCRdb copy is limited to in-frame clones, with some not included. The sample has about 99,000 clones; approximately 90% are singletons. These data come from a study of control samples from healthy donors and cancer patients. The source material was PBMCs. The TCR comes from a man in his 60s with lung cancer.

The CDR3 here is CAISDNGLAGIETQYF. DNA of the CDR3: TGTGCCATCAGTGATAACGGACTAGCGGGGATCGAGACCCAGTACTTC. The chain joins TRBV10-3 to TRBJ2-5, with TRBD2 identical over 12 bases. The CDR3 has 16 amino acids. CDR1 and CDR2 from the germline V gene are ENHRY and SYGVKD. With V trimmed by 3 bases and J by 5 bases, 7 bases remained unmatched.